This TCR beta chain was captured in a study of beta chain features in type 1 diabetes. Germline V CDR1 and CDR2: MNHEY, SVGAGI. The J segment lost 4 bases and the V segment lost 4 bases, leaving 5 bases of the junction unmatched. The CDR3 is 15 amino acids. Expressed TCRB transcripts were sequenced after all isolated RNA was converted to cDNA. The table came from immunoSEQ multiplex PCR; TCRdb's copy has only in-frame clones and leaves some out. The sample shows about 470,000 clones, 30% of them seen only once. The chain has TRBV6-5 and TRBJ2-1; TRBD2 matches at 9 bases. This clonotype originated in a man aged 18 to 29 in good health. The sequenced material came from naive CD4+ T cells from blood. CDR3 sequence (DNA): TGTGCCAGCAGTTCCGGGACTAGCCCGTACAATGAGCAGTTCTTC. Residues: CASSSGTSPYNEQFF.